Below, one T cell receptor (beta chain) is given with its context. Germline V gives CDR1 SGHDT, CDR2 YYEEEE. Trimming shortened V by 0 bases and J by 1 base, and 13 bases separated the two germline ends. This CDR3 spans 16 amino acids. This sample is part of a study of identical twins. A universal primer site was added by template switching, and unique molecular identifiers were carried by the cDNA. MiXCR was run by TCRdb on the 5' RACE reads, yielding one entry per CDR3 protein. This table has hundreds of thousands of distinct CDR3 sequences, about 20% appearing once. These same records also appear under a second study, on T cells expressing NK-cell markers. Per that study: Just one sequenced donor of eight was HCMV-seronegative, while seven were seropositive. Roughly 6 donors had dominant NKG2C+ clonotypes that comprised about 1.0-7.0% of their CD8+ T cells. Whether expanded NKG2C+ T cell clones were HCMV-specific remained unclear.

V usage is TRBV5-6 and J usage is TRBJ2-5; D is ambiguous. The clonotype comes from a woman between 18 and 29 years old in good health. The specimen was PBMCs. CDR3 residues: CASSLALPARQETQYF. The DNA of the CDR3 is TGTGCCAGCAGCTTGGCACTTCCAGCCCGCCAAGAGACCCAGTACTTC.